The next 22 T cell receptor beta chains were all read from a single sample in a study of blood T cell repertoires in COVID-19. This table comes from immunoSEQ multiplex PCR, and its TCRdb copy is limited to in-frame clones, with some not included. The sample contains 250,000 or so clones, 80% to 90% of which appear only once. Sequencing was done on a sample of PBMCs or T cells enriched from blood (not recorded which). These receptor sequences come from a woman aged 45-65 years who had been exposed to COVID-19.

The chain combines TRBV7-2 with TRBJ1-1, with D perhaps TRBD1 (6 bases). The CDR3 has 16 amino acids. Germline V gene lookup returns CDR1 SGHTA and CDR2 FQGNSA. The germline V and J ends were trimmed by 2 bases and 5 bases, with 18 bases remaining between them. CDR3 protein: CASSLYMRGWDTEAFF. The CDR3 coding sequence is TGTGCCAGCAGCTTATACATGAGGGGGTGGGATACTGAAGCTTTCTTT.

The J gene is TRBJ1-5, the V gene TRBV2; 10 bases are a match to TRBD1. This CDR3 is 19 amino acids long. CDR1 and CDR2 (germline): SNHLY, FYNNEI. V lost 6 bases and J lost 3; bases outside the gene matches: 17. The CDR3 region is CASRSFWTGGNFANQPQHF. The DNA for the CDR3 is TGTGCCAGCAGGTCTTTTTGGACAGGGGGGAATTTTGCCAATCAGCCCCAGCATTTT.

The J gene is TRBJ2-2, the V gene TRBV6-2 or TRBV6-3, with 9 nucleotides matching TRBD1. The CDR3 sequence is 16 residues long. Germline CDR1 reads MNHEY; CDR2 reads SVGEGT. Trimming cost V 5 bases and J 4 bases; bases outside gene matches: 8. This chain's CDR3 is CASSPRTGVGTGELFF. DNA for the CDR3: TGTGCCAGCAGTCCGAGGACAGGGGTGGGCACCGGGGAGCTGTTTTTT.

The rearrangement links TRBV10-3 to TRBJ1-5; TRBD1 aligns across 8 bases. The ends lost 3 bases at V and 7 bases at J; junction bases unmatched: 8. The germline V gene has CDR1 ENHRY and CDR2 SYGVKD. This CDR3 spans 15 amino acids. The CDR3 loop reads CAISDRDRRGQPQHF. CDR3 coding DNA: TGTGCCATCAGTGACCGGGACAGGCGGGGGCAGCCCCAGCATTTT.

The J gene is TRBJ2-5, the V gene TRBV19; 9 bases align to TRBD1. The CDR3 is 16 amino acids. Unmatched junction bases numbered 13, after V lost 6 bases and J lost 5 bases. Germline V lookup: CDR1 LNHDA, CDR2 SQIVND (reference sequence). DNA of the CDR3: TGTGCCAGTAGGGCGGGGACAGGGCTAATAGGGGAGACCCAGTACTTC. Encoded protein: CASRAGTGLIGETQYF.

This clone has only a few counts. J is TRBJ2-2 and V is TRBV4-1; D is undetermined. Per germline, CDR1 MGHRA and CDR2 YSYEKL. The CDR3 spans 13 residues. V was cut by 4 bases and J by 9 bases, with 12 bases left in between. CDR3 in amino acids: CASSLLLYRELFF. The CDR3 DNA sequence: TGCGCCAGCAGCCTCCTACTTTACCGGGAGCTGTTTTTT.

This chain uses TRBV27 with TRBJ1-1; D unclear. V gave up 6 bases and J gave up 1 base, with 12 bases separating them. Germline V gene sequence: CDR1 MNHEY, CDR2 SMNVEV (reference sequence). This CDR3 region has 14 residues. Here the CDR3 reads CASSLLPRNTEAFF. The CDR3, as DNA: TGTGCCAGCAGCCTATTACCCCGGAACACTGAAGCTTTCTTT.

The CDR3 coding sequence is TGTGCCATCAGTGAGTCACAGAGCGGGGCATACAATGAGCAGTTCTTC. This encodes CAISESQSGAYNEQFF. The V call is TRBV10-3, the J call TRBJ2-1, with 7 bases matching TRBD2. Germline trimming cut 0 bases from V and 4 bases from J; bases unmatched to any gene: 6. Germline V gene data show CDR1 as ENHRY and CDR2 as SYGVKD. The CDR3 extends over 16 amino acids.

There are a few counts of this clone. The chain employs TRBV5-1 and TRBJ1-2; 7 bases are a match to TRBD1. CDR1 and CDR2 (germline): SGHRS, YFSETQ. The CDR3 spans 14 residues. Germline trimming cut 7 bases from V and 4 bases from J; bases unmatched to any gene: 10. The CDR3 spells CASGDRARGYGYTF. As DNA, the CDR3 is TGCGCCAGCGGAGACAGGGCCCGAGGCTATGGCTACACCTTC.

The J gene is TRBJ2-2, the V gene TRBV19, with D perhaps TRBD2 (5 bases). The germline V gene has CDR1 LNHDA and CDR2 SQIVND (reference sequence). The CDR3 has 14 amino acids. The ends were cut back, 4 bases at V and 7 bases at J, with 13 bases in the middle. The CDR3 sequence is CASSREIARGELFF. In nucleotides, the CDR3 is TGTGCCAGTAGTAGGGAGATAGCACGCGGGGAGCTGTTTTTT.

This clone has just a few counts. The same CDR3 also results from other DNA sequences found in this sample. This chain joins TRBV12-5 and TRBJ1-1; D is possibly TRBD1 (6 bases). Deletions cut 3 bases from V and 2 bases from J, with 7 bases between. CDR3 size: 13 residues. Looked up from germline, CDR1 is LGHNT and CDR2 is FRNRAP. As DNA, the CDR3 is TGTGCTAGTGGTTTAGGGGGTAACACTGAAGCTTTCTTT. It translates to CASGLGGNTEAFF.

The gene calls are TRBV13 and TRBJ1-1; a weak D match, TRBD1 (6 bases). The V end was cut by 5 bases, the J end by 8 bases, with 18 bases between. From germline, CDR1 is PRHDT and CDR2 FYEKMQ (reference sequence). This CDR3 is 14 amino acids long. CDR3 DNA sequence: TGTGCCAGCAGCGATCGACAGGTTGTAAGGGAAGCTTTCTTT. Protein sequence: CASSDRQVVREAFF.

This rearrangement joins TRBV7-2 to TRBJ1-3; 7 bases are a match to TRBD1. Germline-derived CDR1 and CDR2 are SGHTA and FQGNSA. The CDR3 is 16 amino acids. The J segment lost 0 bases and the V segment lost 5 bases, leaving 7 bases of the junction unmatched. Here the CDR3 DNA reads TGTGCCAGCAGCCTACAAGGGGGCGTCTCTGGAAACACCATATATTTT. Its protein product is CASSLQGGVSGNTIYF.

This clone was counted a few times. V is TRBV5-5 and J is TRBJ1-2; maybe TRBD1 (6 bases). Per the germline V gene, CDR1 is SGHKS and CDR2 is YYEKEE (reference sequence). Trimming removed 2 bases from V and 5 bases from J, with 7 bases in between. The CDR3 totals 12 residues. The CDR3 spells CASSLQGYGYTF. The CDR3 bases are TGTGCCAGCAGCTTACAGGGTTATGGCTACACCTTC.

The chain is built from TRBV28 and TRBJ2-7; D might be TRBD1 (6 bases). Germline V gene lookup returns CDR1 MDHEN and CDR2 SYDVKM. The CDR3 is 15 amino acids. V dropped 4 bases and J dropped 0 bases, with 13 bases sitting between them. CDR3: CASSSGQASSYEQYF. The CDR3 DNA follows: TGTGCCAGCAGTTCGGGACAAGCCTCCTCCTACGAGCAGTACTTC.

The V and J genes are TRBV6-1 and TRBJ1-2; tentatively, D is TRBD1 (5 bases). This CDR3 is 14 amino acids long. Trimming removed 2 bases from V and 7 bases from J, with 14 bases in between. Germline CDR1 is MNHNS and CDR2 is SASEGT. CDR3 bases: TGTGCCAGCAGTGAATCGGGCGGGGGTAGTGGCTACACCTTC. Its translation is CASSESGGGSGYTF.

This sequence joins TRBV10-1 and TRBJ1-2; 7 bases fit TRBD1. V was clipped by 5 bases and J by 6 bases; unmatched bases: 18. CDR3 length: 17 amino acids. Germline CDR1 and CDR2: WNHNN and SYGVQD (reference sequence). The CDR3: CASSPTTFGQEIDGYTF. The CDR3 DNA follows: TGCGCCAGCAGTCCCACTACATTCGGACAGGAGATAGATGGCTACACCTTC.

This chain links TRBV30 with TRBJ1-6, with D possibly being TRBD1 (5 bases). V was shortened by 5 bases and J by 3 bases, with 17 bases between the two germline ends. CDR1 and CDR2 (germline): GTSNPN, SVGIG (reference sequence). The CDR3 has 16 amino acids. CDR3 sequence reads: CAWRITGTNYNSPLHF. Written as DNA, the CDR3 is TGTGCCTGGCGGATCACAGGCACTAACTATAATTCACCCCTCCACTTT.

The chain employs TRBV12-3 or TRBV12-4 and TRBJ2-2, with 8 bases matching TRBD1. V was pared by 10 bases and J by 6 bases, with 7 bases of the junction left unmatched. This CDR3 has 13 amino acids. CDR3 residues: CATRGTGPGELFF. The CDR3, as DNA: TGTGCCACCCGGGGGACAGGACCCGGGGAGCTGTTTTTT.

The rearrangement joins TRBV7-6 to TRBJ1-1, with D uncertain. The CDR3 consists of 14 residues. V shed 2 bases and J shed 2 bases, with 9 bases lying between them. The germline V gene has CDR1 SGHVS and CDR2 FNYEAQ. The CDR3 nucleotides read TGTGCCAGCAGCTTACGACTGATTAACACTGAAGCTTTCTTT. Translation: CASSLRLINTEAFF.

V is TRBV5-1 and J is TRBJ1-5; no definite D call. This CDR3 is built from 17 residues. Trimming stripped 4 bases from V and 0 bases from J, with 17 bases between. Germline V CDR1 and CDR2: SGHRS, YFSETQ. The CDR3 DNA is TGCGCCAGCAGCCCCGCCAGATCCCGGGATAGCAATCAGCCCCAGCATTTT. Translating gives CASSPARSRDSNQPQHF.

The chain couples TRBV11-2 to TRBJ1-4; TRBD1 matches at 7 bases. Trimming at V came to 2 bases and at J to 4 bases, leaving 4 bases not matched to a gene. Germline CDR1 is SGHAT and CDR2 is FQNNGV. There are 15 residues in the CDR3. The CDR3 loop reads CASSLLGQNNEKLFF. The DNA of the CDR3 is TGTGCCAGCAGCTTACTGGGACAGAATAATGAAAAACTGTTTTTT.